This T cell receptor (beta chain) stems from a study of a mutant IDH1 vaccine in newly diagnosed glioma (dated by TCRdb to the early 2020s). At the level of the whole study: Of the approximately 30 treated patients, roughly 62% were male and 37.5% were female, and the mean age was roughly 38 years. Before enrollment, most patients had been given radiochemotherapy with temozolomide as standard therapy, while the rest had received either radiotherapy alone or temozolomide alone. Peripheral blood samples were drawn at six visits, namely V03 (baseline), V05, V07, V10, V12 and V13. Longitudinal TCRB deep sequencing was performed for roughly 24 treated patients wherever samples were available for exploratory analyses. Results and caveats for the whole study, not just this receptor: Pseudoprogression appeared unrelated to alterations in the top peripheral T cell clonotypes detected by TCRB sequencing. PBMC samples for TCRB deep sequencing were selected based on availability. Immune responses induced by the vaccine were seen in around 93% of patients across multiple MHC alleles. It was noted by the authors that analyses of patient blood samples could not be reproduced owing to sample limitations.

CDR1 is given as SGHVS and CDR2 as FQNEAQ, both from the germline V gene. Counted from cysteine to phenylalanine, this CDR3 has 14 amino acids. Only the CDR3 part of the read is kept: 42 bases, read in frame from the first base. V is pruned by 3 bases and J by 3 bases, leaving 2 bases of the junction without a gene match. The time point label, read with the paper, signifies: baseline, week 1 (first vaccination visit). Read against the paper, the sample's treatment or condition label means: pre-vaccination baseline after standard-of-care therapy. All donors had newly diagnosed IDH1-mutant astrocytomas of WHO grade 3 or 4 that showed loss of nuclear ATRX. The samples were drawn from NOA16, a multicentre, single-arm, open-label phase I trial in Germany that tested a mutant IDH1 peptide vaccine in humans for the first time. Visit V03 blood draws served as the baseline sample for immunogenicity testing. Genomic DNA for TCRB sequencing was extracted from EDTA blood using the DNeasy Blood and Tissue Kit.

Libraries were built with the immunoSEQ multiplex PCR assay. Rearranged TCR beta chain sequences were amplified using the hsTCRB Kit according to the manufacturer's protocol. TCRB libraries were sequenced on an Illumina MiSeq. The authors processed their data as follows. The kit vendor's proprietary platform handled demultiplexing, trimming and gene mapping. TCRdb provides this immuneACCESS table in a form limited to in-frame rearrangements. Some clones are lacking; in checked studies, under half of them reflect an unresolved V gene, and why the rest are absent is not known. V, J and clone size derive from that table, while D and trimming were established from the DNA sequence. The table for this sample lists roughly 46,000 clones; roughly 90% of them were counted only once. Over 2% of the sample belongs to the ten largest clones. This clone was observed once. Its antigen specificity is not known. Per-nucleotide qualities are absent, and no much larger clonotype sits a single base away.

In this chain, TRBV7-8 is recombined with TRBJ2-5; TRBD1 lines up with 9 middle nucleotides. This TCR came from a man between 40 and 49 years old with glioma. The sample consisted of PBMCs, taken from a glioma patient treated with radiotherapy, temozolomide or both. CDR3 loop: CASSFGQGKETQYF. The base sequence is TGTGCCAGCAGCTTTGGACAGGGGAAAGAGACCCAGTACTTC.